This T cell receptor (beta chain) was found in a study of breast tumors, draining lymph nodes, adjacent tissues. The CDR3 is 12 amino acids. The germline V gene encodes CDR1 SGHRS and CDR2 YFSETQ. V lost 7 bases and J 8 bases, leaving 13 bases between the germline ends. Samples came from axillary lymph nodes draining the breast cancer. This clonotype was observed many times. Its antigen is currently unknown. TCRdb analysed the multiplex PCR reads with MiXCR anew, one entry per CDR3 protein. The table lists over 200,000 distinct CDR3 sequences, about 30% of them singletons. Regarding the study as a whole: Tumor and nontumor repertoires were significantly more similar in luminal-like than in basal-like breast cancer. The lymph node origin of tumor T cells was framed as consistent with a hypothesis, not demonstrated.

The chain joins TRBV5-1 to TRBJ2-1; possible D gene TRBD2, 5 bases. The TCR sequence derives from a female donor with breast cancer. Some clones in this sample may be carry-over from other donors' samples. Specimen: axillary lymph node tissue. The CDR3, as DNA: TGCGCCAGCCGCCCTGCGGGCCATGAGCAGTTCTTC. Its translation: CASRPAGHEQFF.